This T cell receptor (beta chain) was observed in a study of blood T cell repertoires in COVID-19. Across the whole study: Collection of acute and convalescent COVID-19 samples took place in the United States, Italy and Spain.

Trimming stripped 5 bases from V and 5 bases from J, with 16 bases between. The CDR3 loop spans 15 amino acids. Germline lookup yields CDR1 SGHVS and CDR2 FNYEAQ. Some clones are missing from TCRdb's copy, which holds only in-frame ones; the method was immunoSEQ multiplex PCR. The sample lists around 39,000 clones, 80% to 90% occurring once. The clonotype originates from a middle-aged man with active COVID-19. Sequencing input: peripheral blood. The V gene is TRBV7-6, the J gene TRBJ2-1, with D possibly TRBD2 on 6 matching bases. The CDR3 here is CASSRRAGANNEQFF. DNA for the CDR3: TGTGCCAGCAGCCGGAGGGCCGGGGCCAACAATGAGCAGTTCTTC.